The sequence of this TCR beta chain was determined in a study of T cell responses to AZD1222 COVID-19 vaccine. The study's findings and limits: Without day 14 samples, only post-peak T cell repertoires were studied. At study baseline, merely six AZD1222 recipients were seropositive.

The data were produced by immunoSEQ multiplex PCR, yet TCRdb's version contains in-frame clones alone and is incomplete. The sample shows 90,000 to 150,000 clones, around 93% of them seen only once. CDR1 is KGHSH, CDR2 LQKENI, per germline. This CDR3 is 15 amino acids long. V was cut by 0 bases and J by 4 bases, with 12 bases left in between. Second-dose recipients at about 4 or about 12 weeks were treated as one pooled group. A note on this clone: Its antigen is currently unknown.

The TCR originated in an adult who received the AZD1222 COVID-19 vaccine. The specimen comprised peripheral blood, sampled 28 days after the second AZD1222 dose. The rearrangement uses TRBV18 and TRBJ1-2; the D is unclear. In DNA form, the CDR3 reads TGTGCCAGCTCACCACCCTCGAATAGAGCCTATGGCTACACCTTC. Its translation is CASSPPSNRAYGYTF.